Sequencing of this T cell receptor beta chain was carried out in a study of CD8 T cells in Susac syndrome. Germline CDR1 reads MRHNA; CDR2 reads SNTAGT. This CDR3 has 17 amino acids. V lost 6 bases and J 6 bases, leaving 24 bases between the germline ends. RNA, at about 0.45 to 1 ug, was reverse transcribed with random hexamers. One entry per CDR3 protein, called by TCRdb with MiXCR from the immunoSEQ multiplex PCR reads. The table lists approximately 190,000 distinct CDR3 sequences, over 90% of them singletons, with around 0.085% in the top ten. The genes are TRBV6-4 and TRBJ1-5, with D tentatively TRBD1 (6 bases). The receptor was derived from a human donor with multiple sclerosis. Sequenced material: CD4+ T cells from PBMCs. The CDR3 bases are TGTGCCAGCAGGAAACCCACAGGGTATCTTAAGTGTCAGCCCCAGCATTTT. It specifies CASRKPTGYLKCQPQHF.